The clone carrying this T cell receptor beta chain was counted at least ten times. This sample is part of a study of T-cell reconstitution after alpha-beta-depleted transplantation in children. Construction of the TCRbeta library involved unique molecular identifiers. TCRdb ran MiXCR on the PCR reads and lists one entry per CDR3 protein. The repertoire holds 380,000 or so distinct CDR3 sequences, with 10% to 15% as singletons. This CDR3 contains 16 residues. Losses at the gene ends were 4 bases for V and 9 bases for J; bases not matched to a gene: 10. Germline lookup yields CDR1 SGHTA and CDR2 FQGNSA.

This TCR was recovered from a human donor who donated a stem cell graft to a child with Fanconi anemia. This sequence joins TRBV7-2 and TRBJ2-1; TRBD1 agrees at 12 bases. The source was PBMCs, collected from the stem cell graft. Here the CDR3 reads CASSSRPGQGAFEQFF. The CDR3 region has the DNA TGTGCCAGCAGCTCCCGTCCGGGACAGGGGGCGTTTGAGCAGTTCTTC.